This T cell receptor beta chain was profiled in a study of tumor-infiltrating lymphocytes in primary liver carcinoma. Study as a whole: Measuring about 4 to 10 cm across, the tumors were staged as T1-T3 N0M0.

The CDR3 covers 15 residues. After removal of 3 bases from V and 9 bases from J, the junction contained 9 bases not matched to a gene. From germline, CDR1 is MGHRA and CDR2 YSYEKL. The source of the blood RNA was unsorted whole blood, and germline DNA was extracted as well. Patients showed chronic HBV infection and an absence of prior treatment. Synthesis of TCR beta cDNA was carried out from about 540 ng total RNA with a constant-region primer. ARM-PCR was slightly modified, and three nested multiplex PCR rounds with it gave rise to the TCR beta libraries. PCR rounds one and two used TRBV1-TRBV30 forward primers with a C-beta reverse primer for 10 cycles each. TCRdb called the multiplex PCR reads again in MiXCR, with one record for every CDR3 protein. Here the sample spans over 250,000 distinct CDR3 sequences, about three fifths being singletons.

Sequenced input: peripheral blood. The sequence was obtained from a woman under 40 with primary liver carcinoma and hepatitis B virus infection. The rearrangement links TRBV4-1 to TRBJ2-1, with 9 bases lining up with TRBD1. CDR3 sequence (DNA): TGCGCCAGCAGCCAGGGTGGACAGGGGACCAGTGAGCAGTTCTTC. It specifies CASSQGGQGTSEQFF.